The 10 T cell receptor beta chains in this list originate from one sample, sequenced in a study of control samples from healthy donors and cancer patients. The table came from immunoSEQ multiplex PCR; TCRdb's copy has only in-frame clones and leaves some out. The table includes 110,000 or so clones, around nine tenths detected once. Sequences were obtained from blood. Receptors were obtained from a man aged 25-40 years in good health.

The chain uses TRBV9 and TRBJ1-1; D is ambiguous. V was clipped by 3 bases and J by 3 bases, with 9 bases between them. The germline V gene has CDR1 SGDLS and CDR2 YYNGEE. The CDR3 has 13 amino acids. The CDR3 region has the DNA TGTGCCAGCAGCGCTACAATCGACACTGAAGCTTTCTTT. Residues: CASSATIDTEAFF.

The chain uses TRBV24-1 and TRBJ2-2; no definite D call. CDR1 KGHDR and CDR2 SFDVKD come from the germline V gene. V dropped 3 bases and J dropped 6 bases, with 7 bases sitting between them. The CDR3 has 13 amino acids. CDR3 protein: CATSDQLAGELFF. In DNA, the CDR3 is TGTGCCACCAGTGATCAGTTGGCCGGGGAGCTGTTTTTT.

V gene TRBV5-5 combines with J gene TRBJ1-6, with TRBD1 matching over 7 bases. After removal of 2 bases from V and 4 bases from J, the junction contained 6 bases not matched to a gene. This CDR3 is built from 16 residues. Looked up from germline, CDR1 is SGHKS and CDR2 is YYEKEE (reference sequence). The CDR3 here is CASSLEDRLYNSPLHF. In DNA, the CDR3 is TGTGCCAGCAGCTTAGAGGACAGGCTTTATAATTCACCCCTCCACTTT.

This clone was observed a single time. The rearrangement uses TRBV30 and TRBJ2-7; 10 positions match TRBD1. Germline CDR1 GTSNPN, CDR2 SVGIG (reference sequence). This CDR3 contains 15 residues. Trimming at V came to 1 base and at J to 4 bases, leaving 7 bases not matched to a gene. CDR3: CAWSARDRGYYEQYV. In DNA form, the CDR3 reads TGTGCCTGGAGTGCCCGGGACAGGGGATATTACGAGCAGTACGTC.

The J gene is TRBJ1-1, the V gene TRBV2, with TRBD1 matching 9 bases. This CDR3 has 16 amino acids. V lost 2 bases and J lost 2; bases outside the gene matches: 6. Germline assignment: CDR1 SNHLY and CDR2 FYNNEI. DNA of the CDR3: TGTGCCAGCAGTGAACCCCCGGGACAGGGAAACACTGAAGCTTTCTTT. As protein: CASSEPPGQGNTEAFF.

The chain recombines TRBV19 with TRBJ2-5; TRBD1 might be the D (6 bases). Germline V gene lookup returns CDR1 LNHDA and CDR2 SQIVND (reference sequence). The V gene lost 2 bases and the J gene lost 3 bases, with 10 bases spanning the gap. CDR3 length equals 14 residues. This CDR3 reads CASSILNREETQYF. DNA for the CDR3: TGTGCCAGTAGTATACTAAACAGGGAAGAGACCCAGTACTTC. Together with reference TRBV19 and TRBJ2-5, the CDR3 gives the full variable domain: DGGITQSPKYLFRKEGQNVTLSCEQNLNHDAMYWYRQDPGQGLRLIYYSQIVNDFQKGDIAEGYSVSREKKESFPLTVTSAQKNPTAFYLCASSILNREETQYFGPGTRLLVL.

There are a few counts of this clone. The CDR3 DNA follows: TGTGCCAGCAGCCCACAGGTTAGGCGCTACAATGAGCAGTTCTTC. It encodes CASSPQVRRYNEQFF. This sequence joins TRBV5-5 and TRBJ2-1, with TRBD1 as a possible D gene (5 bases). V lost 4 bases, J lost 3 bases, and 14 bases lay in between. This CDR3 comprises 15 residues. The germline V gene has CDR1 SGHKS and CDR2 YYEKEE (reference sequence). Combining the CDR3 with reference TRBV5-5 and TRBJ2-1 gives the whole variable domain DAGVTQSPTHLIKTRGQQVTLRCSPISGHKSVSWYQQVLGQGPQFIFQYYEKEERGRGNFPDRFSARQFPNYSSELNVNALLLGDSALYLCASSPQVRRYNEQFFGPGTRLTVL.

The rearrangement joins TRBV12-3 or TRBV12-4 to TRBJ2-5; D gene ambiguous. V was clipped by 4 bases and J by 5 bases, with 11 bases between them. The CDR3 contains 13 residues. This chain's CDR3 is CASSSRIRETQYF. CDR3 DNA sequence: TGTGCCAGCAGTTCTCGGATCAGGGAGACCCAGTACTTC.

The chain's CDR3 is CASRPRGGTYEQYF. The DNA for the CDR3 is TGTGCCAGCAGACCCAGAGGGGGGACCTACGAGCAGTACTTC. The chain carries TRBV3-1 (or the pseudogene TRBV3-2) and TRBJ2-7, with D perhaps TRBD1 or TRBD2 (6 bases each). V was shortened by 6 bases and J by 2 bases, with 14 bases between the two germline ends. CDR3 length: 14 residues. CDR1 is LGHDT, CDR2 YNNKEL, per germline (reference sequence).

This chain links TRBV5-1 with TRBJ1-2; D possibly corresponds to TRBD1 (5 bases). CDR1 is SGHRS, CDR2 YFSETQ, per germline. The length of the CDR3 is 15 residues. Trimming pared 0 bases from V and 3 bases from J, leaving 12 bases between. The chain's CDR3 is CASSLDSQGHYGYTF. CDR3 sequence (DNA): TGCGCCAGCAGCTTGGATTCCCAGGGCCACTATGGCTACACCTTC.